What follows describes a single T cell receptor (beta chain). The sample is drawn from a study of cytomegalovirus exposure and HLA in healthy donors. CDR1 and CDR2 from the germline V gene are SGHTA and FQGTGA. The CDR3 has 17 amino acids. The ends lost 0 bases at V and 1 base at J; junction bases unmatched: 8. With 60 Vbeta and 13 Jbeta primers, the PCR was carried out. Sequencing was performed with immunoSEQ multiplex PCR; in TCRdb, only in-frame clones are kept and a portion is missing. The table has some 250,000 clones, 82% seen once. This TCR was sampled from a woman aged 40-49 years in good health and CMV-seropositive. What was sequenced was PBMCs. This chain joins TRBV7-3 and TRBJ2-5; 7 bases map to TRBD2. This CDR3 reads CASSLTSLAASQETQYF. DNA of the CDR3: TGTGCCAGCAGCTTAACTAGTCTAGCGGCCTCCCAAGAGACCCAGTACTTC.